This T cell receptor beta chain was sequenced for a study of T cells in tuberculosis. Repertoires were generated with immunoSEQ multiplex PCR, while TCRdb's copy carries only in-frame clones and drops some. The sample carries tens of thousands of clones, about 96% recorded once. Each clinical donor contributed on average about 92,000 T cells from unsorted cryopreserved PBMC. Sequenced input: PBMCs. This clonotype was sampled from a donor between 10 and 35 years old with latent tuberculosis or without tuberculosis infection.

CDR3 protein: CASSVTGTGYTF. DNA of the CDR3: TGTGCCAGCAGTGTGACAGGGACAGGCTACACCTTC. The genes are TRBV28 and TRBJ1-2, with 7 bases fitting TRBD1. Germline CDR1 is MDHEN and CDR2 is SYDVKM. Trimming removed 5 bases from V and 8 bases from J; junction bases left unmatched: 5. The CDR3 is 12 amino acids.